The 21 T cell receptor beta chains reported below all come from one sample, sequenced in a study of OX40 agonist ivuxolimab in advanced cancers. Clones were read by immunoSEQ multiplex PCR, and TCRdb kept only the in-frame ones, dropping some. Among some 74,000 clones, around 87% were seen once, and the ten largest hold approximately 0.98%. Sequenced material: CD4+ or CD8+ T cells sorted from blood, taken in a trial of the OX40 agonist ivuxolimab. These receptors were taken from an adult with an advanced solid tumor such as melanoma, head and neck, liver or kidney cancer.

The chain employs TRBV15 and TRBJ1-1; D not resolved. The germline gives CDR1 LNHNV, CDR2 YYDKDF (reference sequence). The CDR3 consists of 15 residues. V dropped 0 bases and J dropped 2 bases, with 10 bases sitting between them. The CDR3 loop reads CATSRDGRFNTEAFF. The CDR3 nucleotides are TGTGCCACCAGCAGAGATGGCAGATTTAACACTGAAGCTTTCTTT.

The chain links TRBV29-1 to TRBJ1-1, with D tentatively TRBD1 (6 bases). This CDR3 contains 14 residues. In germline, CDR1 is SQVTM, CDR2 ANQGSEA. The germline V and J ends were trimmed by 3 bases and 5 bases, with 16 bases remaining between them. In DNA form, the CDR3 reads TGCAGCGTTGAGAGGGACAAGGTAAGAACTGAAGCTTTCTTT. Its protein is CSVERDKVRTEAFF.

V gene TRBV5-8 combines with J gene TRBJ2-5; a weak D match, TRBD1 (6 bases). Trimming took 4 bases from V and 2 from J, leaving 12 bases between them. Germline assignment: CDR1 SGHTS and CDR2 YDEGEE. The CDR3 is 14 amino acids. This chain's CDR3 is CASSAQGLQETQYF. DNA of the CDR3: TGTGCCAGCAGCGCCCAGGGGTTACAAGAGACCCAGTACTTC.

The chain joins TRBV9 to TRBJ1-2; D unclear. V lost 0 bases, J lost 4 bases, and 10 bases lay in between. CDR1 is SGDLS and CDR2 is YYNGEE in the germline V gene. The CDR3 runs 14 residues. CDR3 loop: CASSVEVTSYGYTF. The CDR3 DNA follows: TGTGCCAGCAGCGTAGAGGTAACTTCCTATGGCTACACCTTC.

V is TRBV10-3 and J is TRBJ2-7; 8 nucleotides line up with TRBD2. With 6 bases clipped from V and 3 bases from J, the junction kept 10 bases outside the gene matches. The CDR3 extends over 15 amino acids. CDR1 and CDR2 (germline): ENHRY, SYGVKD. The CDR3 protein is CAISTGLGNDYEQYF. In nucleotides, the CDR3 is TGTGCCATCAGCACGGGACTAGGGAATGACTACGAGCAGTACTTC.

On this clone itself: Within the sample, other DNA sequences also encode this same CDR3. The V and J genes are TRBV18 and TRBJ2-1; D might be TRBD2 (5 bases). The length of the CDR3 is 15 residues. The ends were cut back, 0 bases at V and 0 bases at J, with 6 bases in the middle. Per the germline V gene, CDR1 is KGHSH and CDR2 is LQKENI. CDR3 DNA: TGTGCCAGCTCACCACCTGGGAGCTCCTACAATGAGCAGTTCTTC. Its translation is CASSPPGSSYNEQFF.

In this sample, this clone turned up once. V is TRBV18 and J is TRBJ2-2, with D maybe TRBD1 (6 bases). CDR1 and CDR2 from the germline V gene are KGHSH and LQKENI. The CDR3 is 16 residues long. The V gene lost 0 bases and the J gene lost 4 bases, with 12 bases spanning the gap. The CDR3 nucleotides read TGTGCCAGCTCACCACCGCATAGGGGGACCACCGGGGAGCTGTTTTTT. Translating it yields CASSPPHRGTTGELFF. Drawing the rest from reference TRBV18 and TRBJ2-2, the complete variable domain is NAGVMQNPRHLVRRRGQEARLRCSPMKGHSHVYWYRQLPEEGLKFMVYLQKENIIDESGMPKERFSAEFPKEGPSILRIQQVVRGDSAAYFCASSPPHRGTTGELFFGEGSRLTVL.

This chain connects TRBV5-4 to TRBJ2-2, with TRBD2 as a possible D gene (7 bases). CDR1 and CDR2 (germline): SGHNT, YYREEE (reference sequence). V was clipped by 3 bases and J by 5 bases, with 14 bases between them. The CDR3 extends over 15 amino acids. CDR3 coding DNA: TGTGCCAGCAGCTCCACGGGGGGCAGGACCGGGGAGCTGTTTTTT. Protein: CASSSTGGRTGELFF.

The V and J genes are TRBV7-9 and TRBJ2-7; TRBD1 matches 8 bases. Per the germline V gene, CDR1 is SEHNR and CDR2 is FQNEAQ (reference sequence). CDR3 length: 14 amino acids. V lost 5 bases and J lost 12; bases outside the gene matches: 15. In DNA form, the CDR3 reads TGTGCCAGCAGCGCACGACAGGGGACCTCGGCCCTGTACTTC. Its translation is CASSARQGTSALYF.

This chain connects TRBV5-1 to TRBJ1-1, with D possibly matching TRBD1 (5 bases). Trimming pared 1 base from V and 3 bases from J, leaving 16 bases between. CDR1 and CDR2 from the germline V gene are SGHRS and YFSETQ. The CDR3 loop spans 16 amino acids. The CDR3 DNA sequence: TGCGCCAGCAGCTTGCCGGGATCCCCGGGGGACACTGAAGCTTTCTTT. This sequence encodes CASSLPGSPGDTEAFF.

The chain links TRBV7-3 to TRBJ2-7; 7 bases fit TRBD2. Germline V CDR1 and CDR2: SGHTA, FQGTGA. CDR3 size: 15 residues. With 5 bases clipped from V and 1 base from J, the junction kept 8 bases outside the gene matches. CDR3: CASSPAGGRSYEQYF. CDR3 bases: TGTGCCAGCAGCCCCGCTGGCGGGAGATCCTACGAGCAGTACTTC.

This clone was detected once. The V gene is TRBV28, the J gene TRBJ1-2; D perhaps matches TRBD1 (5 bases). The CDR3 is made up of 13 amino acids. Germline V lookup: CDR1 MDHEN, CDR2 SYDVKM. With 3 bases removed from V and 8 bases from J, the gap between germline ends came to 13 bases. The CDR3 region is CASSFAGSEGYTF. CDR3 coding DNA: TGTGCCAGCAGTTTTGCAGGGAGTGAAGGCTACACCTTC.

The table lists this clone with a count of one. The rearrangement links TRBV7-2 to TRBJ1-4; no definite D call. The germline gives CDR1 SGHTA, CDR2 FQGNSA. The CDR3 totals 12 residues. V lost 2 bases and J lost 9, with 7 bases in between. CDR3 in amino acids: CASSLSFQKLFF. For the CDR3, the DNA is TGTGCCAGCAGCTTAAGTTTTCAAAAACTGTTTTTT.

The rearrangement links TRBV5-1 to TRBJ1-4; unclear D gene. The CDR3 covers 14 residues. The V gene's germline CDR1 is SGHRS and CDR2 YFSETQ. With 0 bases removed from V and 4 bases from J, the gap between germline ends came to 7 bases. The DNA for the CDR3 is TGCGCCAGCAGCTTGGGTGGTAATAATGAAAAACTGTTTTTT. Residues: CASSLGGNNEKLFF. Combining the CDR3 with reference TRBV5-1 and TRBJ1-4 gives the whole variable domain KAGVTQTPRYLIKTRGQQVTLSCSPISGHRSVSWYQQTPGQGLQFLFEYFSETQRNKGNFPGRFSGRQFSNSRSEMNVSTLELGDSALYLCASSLGGNNEKLFFGSGTQLSVL.

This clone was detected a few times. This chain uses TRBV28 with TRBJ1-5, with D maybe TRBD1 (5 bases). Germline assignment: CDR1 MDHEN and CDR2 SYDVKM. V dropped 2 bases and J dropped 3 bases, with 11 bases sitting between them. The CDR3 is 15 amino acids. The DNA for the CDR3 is TGTGCCAGCAGTTTAAGGCAGGGTCTCAATCAGCCCCAGCATTTT. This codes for CASSLRQGLNQPQHF.

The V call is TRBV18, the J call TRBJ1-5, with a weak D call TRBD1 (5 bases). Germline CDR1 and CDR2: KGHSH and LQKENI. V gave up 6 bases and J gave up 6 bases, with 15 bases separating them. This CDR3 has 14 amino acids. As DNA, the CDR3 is TGTGCCAGCTCTTGGGGGGGGATTAGTCAGCCCCAGCATTTT. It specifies CASSWGGISQPQHF.

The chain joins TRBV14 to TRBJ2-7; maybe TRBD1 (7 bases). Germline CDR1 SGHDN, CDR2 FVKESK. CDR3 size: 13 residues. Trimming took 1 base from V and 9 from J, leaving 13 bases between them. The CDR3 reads CASSQGQGGWQYF. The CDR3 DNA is TGTGCCAGCAGCCAAGGACAGGGAGGTTGGCAGTACTTC.

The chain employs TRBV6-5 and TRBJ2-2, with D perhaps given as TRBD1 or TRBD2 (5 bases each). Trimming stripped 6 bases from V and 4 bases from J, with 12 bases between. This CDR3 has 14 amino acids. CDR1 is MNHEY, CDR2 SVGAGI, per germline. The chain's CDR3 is CASRPLGATGELFF. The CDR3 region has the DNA TGTGCCAGCAGGCCTCTCGGGGCCACCGGGGAGCTGTTTTTT.

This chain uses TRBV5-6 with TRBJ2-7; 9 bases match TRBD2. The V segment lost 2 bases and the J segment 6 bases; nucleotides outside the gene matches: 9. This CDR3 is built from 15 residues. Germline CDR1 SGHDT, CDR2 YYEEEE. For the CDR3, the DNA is TGTGCCAGCAGCTTCCGGGTAGCGGGAGTAGGCGAGCAGTACTTC. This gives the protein CASSFRVAGVGEQYF.

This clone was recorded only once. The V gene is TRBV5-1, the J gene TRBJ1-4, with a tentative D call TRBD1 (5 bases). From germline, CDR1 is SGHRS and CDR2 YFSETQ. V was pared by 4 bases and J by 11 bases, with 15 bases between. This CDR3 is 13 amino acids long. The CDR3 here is CASSTSSRDKLFF. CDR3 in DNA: TGCGCCAGCAGCACAAGTTCCAGGGATAAACTGTTTTTT.

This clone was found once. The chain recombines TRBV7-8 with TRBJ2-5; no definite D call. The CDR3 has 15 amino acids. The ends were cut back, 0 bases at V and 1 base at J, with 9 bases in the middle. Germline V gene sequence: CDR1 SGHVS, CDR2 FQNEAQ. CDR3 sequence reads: CASSLASGPQETQYF. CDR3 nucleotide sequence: TGTGCCAGCAGCTTAGCGTCTGGGCCCCAAGAGACCCAGTACTTC.